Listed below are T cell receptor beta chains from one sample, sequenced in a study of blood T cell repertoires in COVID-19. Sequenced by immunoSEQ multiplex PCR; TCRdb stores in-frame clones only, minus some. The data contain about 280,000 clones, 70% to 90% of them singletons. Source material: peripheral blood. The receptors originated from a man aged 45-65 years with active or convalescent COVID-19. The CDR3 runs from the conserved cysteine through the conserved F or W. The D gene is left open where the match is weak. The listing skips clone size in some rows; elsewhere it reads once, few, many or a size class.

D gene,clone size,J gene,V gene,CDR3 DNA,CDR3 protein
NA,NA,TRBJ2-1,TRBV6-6,TGTGCCAGCAGTTCGGTCCTGGGGAGGTCCTACAATGAGCAGTTCTTC,CASSSVLGRSYNEQFF
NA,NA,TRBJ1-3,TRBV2,TGTGCCTCCCAGTTTTCCCCTGGAAACACCATATATTTT,CASQFSPGNTIYF
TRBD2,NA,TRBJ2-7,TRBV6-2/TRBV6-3,TGTGCCAGCAGTTGGAGCGGGAGCTCCTACGAGCAGTACTTC,CASSWSGSSYEQYF
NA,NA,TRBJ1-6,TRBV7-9,TGTGCCAGCAGCTTAGATGGGACTTCATTATACCCCCTCCACTTT,CASSLDGTSLYPLHF
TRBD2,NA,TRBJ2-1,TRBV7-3,TGTGCCAGCAGCGCCCAAGCCGGGACTAGGGGCCGGAATGAGCAGTTCTTC,CASSAQAGTRGRNEQFF
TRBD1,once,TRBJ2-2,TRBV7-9,TGTGCCAGCAGCTCCCGCGGGACAGGGACTAAAGCCGGGGAGCTGTTTTTT,CASSSRGTGTKAGELFF
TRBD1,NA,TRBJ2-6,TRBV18,TGTGCCAGCTCACCCGAAAGACAGGGAACTGGGGCCAACGTCCTGACTTTC,CASSPERQGTGANVLTF
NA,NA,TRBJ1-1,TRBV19,TGTGCCAGTACCCCGGTGGCGAGCGCTGAAGCTTTCTTT,CASTPVASAEAFF
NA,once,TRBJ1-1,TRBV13,TGTGCCAGCAGCTTATTAACAGCTATGAACACTGAAGCTTTCTTT,CASSLLTAMNTEAFF
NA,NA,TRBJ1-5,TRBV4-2,TGTGCCAGCAGCCAAGTCGGCACACAGGGATCCCTTCAGCCCCAGCATTTT,CASSQVGTQGSLQPQHF
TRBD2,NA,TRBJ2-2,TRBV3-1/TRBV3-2,TGTGCCAGCAGCCAATTCTCTAGCGGGAGGGCGCGGGAGCTGTTTTTT,CASSQFSSGRARELFF
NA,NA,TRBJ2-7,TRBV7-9,TGTGCCAGCAGTGGCGGTACCTACGAGCAGTACTTC,CASSGGTYEQYF
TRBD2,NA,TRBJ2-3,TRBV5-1,TGCGCCAGCAGCTTGGGCAGCGGGATTAGCACAGATACGCAGTATTTT,CASSLGSGISTDTQYF
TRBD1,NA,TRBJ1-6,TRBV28,TGTGCCAGCAGTTTGGAGGGGGCGCTCTCTTCACCCCTCCACTTT,CASSLEGALSSPLHF
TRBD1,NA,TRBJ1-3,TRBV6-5,TGTGCCACTTTCAGGGGGCCATTCTCTGGAAACACCATATATTTT,CATFRGPFSGNTIYF
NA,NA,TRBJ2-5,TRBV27,TGTGCCAGCAGTTTCGCAGGCAGACAAGAGACCCAGTACTTC,CASSFAGRQETQYF
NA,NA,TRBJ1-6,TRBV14,TGTGCCAGCAGCACAAGGACAGTTAATTCACCCCTCCACTTT,CASSTRTVNSPLHF
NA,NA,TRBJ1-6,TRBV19,TGTGCCAGTAGGGAGGCCGGCGGGGTTTCACCCCTCCACTTT,CASREAGGVSPLHF
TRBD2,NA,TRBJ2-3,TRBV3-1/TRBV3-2,TGTGCCAGCAGCCAACCCGGGGGGGGCACAGATACGCAGTATTTT,CASSQPGGGTDTQYF
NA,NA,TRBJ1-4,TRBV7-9,TGTGCCAGCAGTGGAGACGGGTTTTTGAATGAAAAACTGTTTTTT,CASSGDGFLNEKLFF
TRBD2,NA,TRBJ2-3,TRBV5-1,TGCGCCAGCAGCTTGGCCTGGGAGGGCTCTACAGATACGCAGTATTTT,CASSLAWEGSTDTQYF
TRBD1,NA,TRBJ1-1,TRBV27,TGTGCCAGCAGTCCGGGACAGCCACATGAAGCTTTCTTT,CASSPGQPHEAFF
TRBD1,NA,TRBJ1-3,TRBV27,TGTGCCAGCAGTTTCCGGGGACAGGTCTCAGGAAACACCATATATTTT,CASSFRGQVSGNTIYF
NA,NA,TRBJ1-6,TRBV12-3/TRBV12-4,TGTGCCAGCTGTCGGGGGTATAATTCACCCCTCCACTTT,CASCRGYNSPLHF
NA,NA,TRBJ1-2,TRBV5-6,TGTGCCAGCTTGAGAAGACAGAATTCGGGTGGCTACACCTTC,CASLRRQNSGGYTF
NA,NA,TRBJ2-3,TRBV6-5,TGTGCCAGCAGTTCGGCGGCAGGGACAACAGATACGCAGTATTTT,CASSSAAGTTDTQYF
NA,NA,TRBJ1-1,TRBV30,TGTGCCTGGAGATCCACACCGCGCGGAGCTTTCTTT,CAWRSTPRGAFF
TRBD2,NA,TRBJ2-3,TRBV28,TGTGCCAGCAGTCGCCCGAGGGGAGCGGGAGGGAGCACAGATACGCAGTATTTT,CASSRPRGAGGSTDTQYF
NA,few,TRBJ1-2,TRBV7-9,TGTGCCAGCAGCTTGGACAGTTTTGGGGGCTACACCTTC,CASSLDSFGGYTF
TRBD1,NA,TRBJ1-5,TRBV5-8,TGTGCCAGCAGCCACCAGGGGACAGGGGGATGGGGTAGCAATCAGCCCCAGCATTTT,CASSHQGTGGWGSNQPQHF
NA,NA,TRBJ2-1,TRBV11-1,TGTGCCAGCAGCACTCAGGGACTGGATGCTCCGGAGCAGTTCTTC,CASSTQGLDAPEQFF
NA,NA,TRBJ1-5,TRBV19,TGTGCCAGTAGCAAAGGGGGTGATCAGCCCCAGCATTTT,CASSKGGDQPQHF
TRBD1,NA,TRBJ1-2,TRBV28,TGTGCCAGCAGTTTAATTAAGGCAGGGGGCAAAGGCTACACCTTC,CASSLIKAGGKGYTF
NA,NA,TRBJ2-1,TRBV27,TGTGCCAGCAGTTTCCGTAGTGGCTCCTACAATGAGCAGTTCTTC,CASSFRSGSYNEQFF
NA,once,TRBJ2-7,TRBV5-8,TGTGCCAGCAGCTCCAGGGGGCGGGGGTCCTACGAGCAGTACTTC,CASSSRGRGSYEQYF
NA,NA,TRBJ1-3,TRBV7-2,TGTGCCAGCAGCTTCCGCGGACATTCCGGGGGCTCTGGAAACACCATATATTTT,CASSFRGHSGGSGNTIYF
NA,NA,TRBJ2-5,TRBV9,TGTGCCAGCAGCGTAGGTCCCCTCCCTAAGGAGACCCAGTACTTC,CASSVGPLPKETQYF
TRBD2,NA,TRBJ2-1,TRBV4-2,TGTGCCAGCAGCCAAGGGGCGGGAGGTACTAACAATGAGCAGTTCTTC,CASSQGAGGTNNEQFF
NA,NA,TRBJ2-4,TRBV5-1,TGCGCCAGCAGCGTGGACATTGTCAAAAACATTCAGTACTTC,CASSVDIVKNIQYF
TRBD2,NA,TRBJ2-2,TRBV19,TGTGCCAGTAGTATAGTGTCCGGGACTAGCGGGAGGGCCGTAACCGGGGAGCTGTTTTTT,CASSIVSGTSGRAVTGELFF
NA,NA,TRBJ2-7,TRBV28,TGTGCCAGCAGTCCCCAGGGACTGGGCGGGCAGTACTTC,CASSPQGLGGQYF
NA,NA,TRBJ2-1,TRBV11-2,TGTGCCAGCAGCTTATATCTGTGGCCACAGGAGGGGAATGAGCAGTTCTTC,CASSLYLWPQEGNEQFF
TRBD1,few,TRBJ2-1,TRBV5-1,TGCGCCAGTCATACGGGACAGGGTAAGACAAATGAGCAGTTCTTC,CASHTGQGKTNEQFF